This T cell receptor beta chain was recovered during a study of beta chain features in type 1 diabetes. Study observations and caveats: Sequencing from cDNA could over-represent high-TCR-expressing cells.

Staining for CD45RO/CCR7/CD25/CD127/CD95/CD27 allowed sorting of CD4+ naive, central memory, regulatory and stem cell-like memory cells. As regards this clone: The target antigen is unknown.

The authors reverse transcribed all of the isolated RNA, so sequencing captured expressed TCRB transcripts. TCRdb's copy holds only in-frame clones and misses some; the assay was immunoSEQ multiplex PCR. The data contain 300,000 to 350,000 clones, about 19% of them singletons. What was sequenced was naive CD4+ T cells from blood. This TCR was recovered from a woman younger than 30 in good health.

CDR3 sequence reads: CASSPRDRAVGELFF. CDR3 in DNA: TGTGCCAGCAGCCCCCGGGACAGGGCGGTCGGGGAGCTGTTTTTT. V usage is TRBV9 and J usage is TRBJ2-2, with 9 bases identical to TRBD1. The V gene end was trimmed by 4 bases and the J gene end by 7 bases; junction bases not matched to a gene: 8. The length of the CDR3 is 15 residues. Germline loops: CDR1 SGDLS, CDR2 YYNGEE.